This T cell receptor (beta chain) was documented in a study of regulatory T cells in long-lasting Graves disease. Study observations and caveats: Reduced TCR diversity was observed in persistent Graves' patients versus newly diagnosed patients.

Noted time point: persistent/refractory GD, antithyroid drugs over 5 years with positive TRAb. PBMC RNA was the source of the TCR library. With iRepertoire HTBI primers and Arm-PCR of CDR3 regions, TCR beta libraries were built. TCRdb used MiXCR to reprocess the multiplex PCR reads, holding one entry per CDR3 protein. The data contain approximately 400,000 distinct CDR3 sequences, roughly 24% of them singletons. The CDR3 loop spans 15 amino acids. V lost 2 bases to trimming and J lost 5 bases; unmatched junction nucleotides: 12. Germline V lookup: CDR1 DFQATT, CDR2 SNEGSKA (reference sequence). Many counts were recorded for this clonotype. As yet, its antigen is unknown.

V is TRBV20-1 and J is TRBJ2-7; 7 nucleotides line up with TRBD1. The receptor comes from a woman aged 40 to 49 with Graves disease. This sample comprised peripheral blood mononuclear cells (PBMCs), obtained when the disease was refractory, from a patient treated with antithyroid drugs. CDR3 nucleotide sequence: TGCAGTGCTAGAACTCGACAGGGTGTATTGAACGAGCAGTACTTC. Protein product: CSARTRQGVLNEQYF.